Below, one T cell receptor beta chain is given with its context. The sample originates from a study of T cells expressing NK-cell markers. Study context: The study sequenced eight donors, seven HCMV-seropositive and one seronegative.

TCRdb re-called the 5' RACE reads; one entry per CDR3 protein, DNA not given. Its listing shows around 100,000 distinct CDR3 sequences. This CDR3 comprises 15 residues. Germline CDR1 is LGHNT and CDR2 is FRNRAP. Sequences were obtained from blood T cells: a sorted CD56 or NKG2C T cell subset, CD4+ or CD8+ T cells, or bulk PBMC T cells (not recorded which). This receptor was obtained from a woman aged 18-69 years in good health. This rearrangement joins TRBV12-5 to TRBJ2-2. CDR3 protein: CASGLDPASPGELFF.